This passage covers 13 T cell receptor beta chains from one sample sequenced in a study of cytomegalovirus exposure and HLA in healthy donors. With 60 Vbeta and 13 Jbeta primers, the PCR was carried out. TCRdb keeps only in-frame clones here, not all; method: immunoSEQ multiplex PCR. The sample consists of roughly 120,000 clones, roughly 72% of them appearing once. Sample: PBMCs. The receptor source for this set is a woman in her forties or fifties in good health and CMV-seropositive.

The sample holds one count of this clone. The rearrangement links TRBV25-1 to TRBJ2-3; perhaps TRBD2 as D (5 bases). Germline V gene sequence: CDR1 MGHDK, CDR2 SYGVNS. This CDR3 region has 17 residues. With 8 bases removed from V and 0 bases from J, the gap between germline ends came to 21 bases. The CDR3 DNA reads as TGTGCCAGCTCACAAGCCGGGCATCGGACTAGCACAGATACGCAGTATTTT. Its translation: CASSQAGHRTSTDTQYF.

V usage is TRBV19 and J usage is TRBJ1-4; 8 bases fit TRBD1. Germline V lookup: CDR1 LNHDA, CDR2 SQIVND (reference sequence). Trimming at V came to 10 bases and at J to 8 bases, leaving 15 bases not matched to a gene. This CDR3 has 15 amino acids. Here the CDR3 reads CATRTGTSLGEKLFF. CDR3 sequence (DNA): TGTGCCACCCGGACAGGGACAAGCCTGGGAGAAAAACTGTTTTTT.

J is TRBJ1-6 and V is TRBV5-8; D gene ambiguous. The CDR3 is 13 residues long. V lost 4 bases to trimming and J lost 8 bases, with 10 bases between them. Germline V gene sequence: CDR1 SGHTS, CDR2 YDEGEE. The CDR3 nucleotides are TGTGCCAGCAGCCGGTTCACGGATTCACCCCTCCACTTT. Translating it yields CASSRFTDSPLHF.

This clone was observed once. V gene TRBV5-1 combines with J gene TRBJ1-4; D is possibly TRBD1 (6 bases). The CDR3 covers 14 residues. Trimming removed 3 bases from V and 5 bases from J, with 11 bases in between. In germline, CDR1 is SGHRS, CDR2 YFSETQ. The CDR3 region has the DNA TGCGCCAGCAGCTCAGGACAGCAGAATGAAAAACTGTTTTTT. Its protein product is CASSSGQQNEKLFF.

The chain combines TRBV5-1 with TRBJ2-1; D call uncertain. V lost 0 bases and J 0 bases, leaving 13 bases between the germline ends. The CDR3 contains 17 residues. Germline loops: CDR1 SGHRS, CDR2 YFSETQ. The CDR3: CASSLAPLGSSYNEQFF. The DNA for the CDR3 is TGCGCCAGCAGCTTGGCCCCATTGGGCAGCTCCTACAATGAGCAGTTCTTC. Full variable domain (missing parts from reference TRBV5-1 and TRBJ2-1): KAGVTQTPRYLIKTRGQQVTLSCSPISGHRSVSWYQQTPGQGLQFLFEYFSETQRNKGNFPGRFSGRQFSNSRSEMNVSTLELGDSALYLCASSLAPLGSSYNEQFFGPGTRLTVL.

A few counts support this clone. CDR3 DNA sequence: TGTGCCAGCAGCTTGGGCCGGTCTGAAGCTTTCTTT. Translation gives CASSLGRSEAFF. The chain has TRBV5-6 and TRBJ1-1; the D is unclear. From germline, CDR1 is SGHDT and CDR2 YYEEEE. The germline V and J ends were trimmed by 0 bases and 6 bases, with 6 bases remaining between them. The CDR3 covers 12 residues.

The V gene is TRBV4-2, the J gene TRBJ1-4; TRBD1 matches at 9 bases. Trimming cost V 5 bases and J 4 bases; bases outside gene matches: 2. The CDR3 has 14 residues. Germline V gene data show CDR1 as LGHNA and CDR2 as YNFKEQ. CDR3 protein: CASSGTGFNEKLFF. CDR3 nucleotides: TGTGCCAGCAGCGGGACAGGGTTTAATGAAAAACTGTTTTTT.

This chain joins TRBV28 and TRBJ2-1; maybe TRBD2 (5 bases). This CDR3 is built from 12 residues. Trimming took 7 bases from V and 10 from J, leaving 14 bases between them. Germline V gene lookup returns CDR1 MDHEN and CDR2 SYDVKM. CDR3 in DNA: TGTGCCAGCATTAGTAGCGTAAAAGAGCAGTTCTTC. This codes for CASISSVKEQFF.

This clone has just a few counts. The sample carries other DNA sequences with the same CDR3. The chain couples TRBV28 to TRBJ1-2, with D possibly matching TRBD1 (5 bases). V was clipped by 2 bases and J by 3 bases, with 10 bases between them. This CDR3 is 14 amino acids long. Germline CDR1 reads MDHEN; CDR2 reads SYDVKM. The CDR3 region is CASSLLGRDYGYTF. CDR3 nucleotide sequence: TGTGCCAGCAGTTTACTTGGCAGGGACTATGGCTACACCTTC.

This clone was seen once. This chain links TRBV19 with TRBJ1-4; D is possibly TRBD1 (6 bases). The germline gives CDR1 LNHDA, CDR2 SQIVND (reference sequence). The CDR3 totals 15 residues. V gave up 0 bases and J gave up 4 bases, with 9 bases separating them. The CDR3 reads CASSIEDRLNEKLFF. The CDR3 nucleotides read TGTGCCAGTAGTATAGAGGACAGACTTAATGAAAAACTGTTTTTT. The whole variable domain, filled in from reference TRBV19 and TRBJ1-4, reads DGGITQSPKYLFRKEGQNVTLSCEQNLNHDAMYWYRQDPGQGLRLIYYSQIVNDFQKGDIAEGYSVSREKKESFPLTVTSAQKNPTAFYLCASSIEDRLNEKLFFGSGTQLSVL.

Note on this clone: Its ends do not fully match the called genes, so a read error is possible. In nucleotides, the CDR3 is TGTGCCAGCAGCATAGCGGGAGGCACAGATACGCAGTATTTT. It is translated as CASSIAGGTDTQYF. The chain recombines TRBV7-2 with TRBJ2-3; 9 nucleotides agree with TRBD2. The CDR3 sequence is 14 residues long. Germline lookup yields CDR1 SGHTA and CDR2 FQGNSA. Drawing the rest from reference TRBV7-2 and TRBJ2-3, the complete variable domain is GAGVSQSPSNKVTEKGKDVELRCDPISGHTALYWYRQSLGQGLEFLIYFQGNSAPDKSGLPSDRFSAERTGGSVSTLTIQRTQQEDSAVYLCASSIAGGTDTQYFGPGTRLTVL.

The V gene is TRBV6-1, the J gene TRBJ1-6; no clear D. Germline CDR1 and CDR2: MNHNS and SASEGT. CDR3 length: 13 residues. V lost 1 base and J 8 bases, leaving 6 bases between the germline ends. Written as DNA, the CDR3 is TGTGCCAGCAGTGAAGGTCAGGATTCACCCCTCCACTTT. As protein: CASSEGQDSPLHF.

V usage is TRBV5-1 and J usage is TRBJ2-7, with TRBD1 matching over 7 bases. Germline CDR1 is SGHRS and CDR2 is YFSETQ. The length of the CDR3 is 15 residues. The J segment lost 4 bases and the V segment lost 0 bases, leaving 7 bases of the junction unmatched. CDR3 region: CASSLAVGRGYEQYF. The CDR3 nucleotides are TGCGCCAGCAGCTTGGCCGTGGGCAGGGGGTACGAGCAGTACTTC.